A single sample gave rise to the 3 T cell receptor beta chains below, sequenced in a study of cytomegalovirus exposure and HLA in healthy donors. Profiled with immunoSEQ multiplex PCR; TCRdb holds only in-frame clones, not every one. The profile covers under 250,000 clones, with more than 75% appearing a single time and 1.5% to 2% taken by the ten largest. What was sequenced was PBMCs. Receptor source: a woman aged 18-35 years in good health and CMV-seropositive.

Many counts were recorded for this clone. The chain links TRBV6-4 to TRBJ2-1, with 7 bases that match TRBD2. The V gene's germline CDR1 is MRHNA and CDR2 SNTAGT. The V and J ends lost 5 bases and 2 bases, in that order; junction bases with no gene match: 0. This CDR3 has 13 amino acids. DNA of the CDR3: TGTGCCAGCAGTCTAGCGGCCTACAATGAGCAGTTCTTC. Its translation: CASSLAAYNEQFF.

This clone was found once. The CDR3 bases are TGTGCCAGCAGTAGTTGGGCGGGGGGCAGCTATGGCTACACCTTC. This sequence encodes CASSSWAGGSYGYTF. The gene calls are TRBV27 and TRBJ1-2; D is perhaps TRBD1 (6 bases). V shed 5 bases and J shed 4 bases, with 17 bases lying between them. The CDR3 covers 15 residues. CDR1 is MNHEY and CDR2 is SMNVEV in the germline V gene (reference sequence).

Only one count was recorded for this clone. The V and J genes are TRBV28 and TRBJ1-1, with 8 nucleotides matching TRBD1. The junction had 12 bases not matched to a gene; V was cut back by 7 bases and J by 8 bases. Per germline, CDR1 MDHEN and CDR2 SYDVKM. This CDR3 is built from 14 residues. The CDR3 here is CASKLGEGQGEAFF. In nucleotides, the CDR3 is TGTGCCAGCAAGCTCGGGGAAGGACAGGGAGAAGCTTTCTTT.